Listed here are 32 T cell receptor beta chains from one sample, sequenced in a study of CD8+CD57+ T cells in acquired aplastic anemia. Genomic DNA provided the template from which TCR beta VDJ and CDR3 profiles were obtained. TCRdb called the reads again in MiXCR, with one record for every CDR3 protein. The sample carries about 400,000 distinct CDR3 sequences, 65% to 80% recorded once. The sequenced sample was sorted CD4+, CD8+, or CD8+CD57+ T cells (not recorded which) from PBMCs. The receptors were gathered from a human donor in good health, serving as a control.

The rearrangement links TRBV9 to TRBJ2-7; unclear D gene. CDR3 length: 12 residues. Trimming took off 4 bases at V and 5 bases at J, with 10 bases between the two ends. Per germline, CDR1 SGDLS and CDR2 YYNGEE. The CDR3 region is CASSPTPDEQYF. CDR3 coding DNA: TGTGCCAGCAGCCCCACACCAGACGAGCAGTACTTC.

As regards this clonotype: No conserved phenylalanine or tryptophan is present at the end of the CDR3, so a read error is the likely explanation. The chain has TRBV7-2 and TRBJ1-6; D is perhaps TRBD1 (6 bases). The CDR3 has 14 amino acids. V gave up 0 bases and J gave up 11 bases, with 11 bases separating them. CDR1 and CDR2 from the germline V gene are SGHTA and FQGNSA. The CDR3 reads CASSLAQGSAPLHS. CDR3 nucleotide sequence: TGTGCCAGCAGCTTAGCGCAGGGGTCTGCACCCCTCCACTCT.

This clonotype was seen at least ten times. Its ends do not fully match the called genes, so a read error is possible. This chain connects TRBV7-9 to TRBJ2-5; weak D call: TRBD2 (5 bases). In germline, CDR1 is SEHNR, CDR2 FQNEAQ (reference sequence). The CDR3 length is 13 residues. CDR3 nucleotide sequence: TGTGCCAGCAGCTTAGACCAGGAGTCAGCGGTTCGCTTC. Residues: CASSLDQESAVRF.

The rearrangement joins TRBV20-1 to TRBJ2-3, with D uncertain. V was pared by 3 bases and J by 10 bases, with 17 bases between. Germline CDR1 DFQATT, CDR2 SNEGSKA (reference sequence). The CDR3 length is 13 residues. Here the CDR3 reads CSARPSASGAQYF. The CDR3 DNA reads as TGCAGTGCTAGGCCTAGTGCCTCCGGTGCGCAGTATTTT.

Regarding this clonotype: No conserved phenylalanine or tryptophan ends this CDR3, so it is likely a read error. No DNA is shown, since the ends of the CDR3 on it are uncertain; the CDR3 is the one TCRdb lists. The chain uses TRBV6-6 and TRBJ2-6; the table gives TRBD1 as D, unverified against the DNA. Germline values: CDR1 MNHNY, CDR2 SVGAGI (reference sequence). Counting both end residues, the CDR3 totals 11 amino acids. The chain's CDR3 is CASSWTGSMNT.

On this clonotype itself: A much larger clone sits a single nucleotide away, making a read error possible. The chain combines TRBV10-3 with TRBJ1-6, with D tentatively TRBD1 (6 bases). Germline CDR1 ENHRY, CDR2 SYGVKD. The CDR3 runs to 18 residues. Trimming stripped 4 bases from V and 9 bases from J, with 25 bases between. CDR3 sequence: CAISGSNLGQQRSSPLHF. As DNA, the CDR3 is TGTGCCATCAGTGGCTCTAACCTTGGACAGCAGAGAAGTTCACCCCTCCACTTT.

The chain is built from TRBV20-1 and TRBJ1-6; the D is unclear. V lost 6 bases, J lost 11 bases, and 20 bases lay in between. This CDR3 has 14 amino acids. Germline V lookup: CDR1 DFQATT, CDR2 SNEGSKA (reference sequence). CDR3 region: CSAFDKNTEAPLHF. CDR3 coding DNA: TGCAGTGCGTTTGACAAGAACACTGAAGCACCCCTCCACTTT.

This clonotype was found many times. This rearrangement joins TRBV25-1 to TRBJ1-3, with D perhaps TRBD1 (5 bases). With 3 bases removed from V and 4 bases from J, the gap between germline ends came to 16 bases. Germline V gene sequence: CDR1 MGHDK, CDR2 SYGVNS. CDR3 length: 16 amino acids. The CDR3 here is CASSESPGEGGNTIYF. CDR3 in DNA: TGTGCCAGCAGTGAGTCCCCCGGGGAGGGGGGAAACACCATATATTTT.

The chain is built from TRBV20-1 and TRBJ2-7; perhaps D is TRBD1 or TRBD2 (5 bases each). The CDR3 runs 15 residues. Trimming left V 3 bases short and J 6 bases short, with 21 bases between. Germline loops: CDR1 DFQATT, CDR2 SNEGSKA (reference sequence). The CDR3 DNA follows: TGCAGTGCTAGGTTTCTGAGCCAGGATGGGGGCGAGCAGTACTTC. Its translation is CSARFLSQDGGEQYF.

As regards this clonotype: Its ends do not fully match the called genes, so a read error is possible. The rearrangement links TRBV5-1 to TRBJ1-2; D not resolved. The CDR3 consists of 14 residues. The germline CDR1 and CDR2 sequences are SGHRS and YFSETQ. For the CDR3, the DNA is TGTGCCAGCAGCATATACCTCGGGGTGCAAGGCTACACCTTC. Protein product: CASSIYLGVQGYTF.

As DNA, the CDR3 is TGTGCCAGCAGCCCACAAGGAACACGAGGGGGGGAGGTTGGCTACACCTTC. This translates into CASSPQGTRGGEVGYTF. V is TRBV25-1 and J is TRBJ1-2; maybe TRBD1 (6 bases). Trimming took 6 bases from V and 7 from J, leaving 27 bases between them. The CDR3 contains 17 residues. Germline assignment: CDR1 MGHDK and CDR2 SYGVNS.

The chain uses TRBV7-3 and TRBJ2-6; TRBD1 aligns across 7 bases. The J call may be wrong; the DNA end is better matched by TRBJ2-2. CDR1 SGHTA and CDR2 FQGTGA come from the germline V gene. The length of the CDR3 is 13 residues. CDR3 residues: CASNTEGANELFF. The CDR3 region has the DNA TGTGCCAGCAACACCGAGGGGGCGAACGAGCTGTTTTTT.

The V call is TRBV7-2, the J call TRBJ2-7; D might be TRBD2 (6 bases). There are 15 residues in the CDR3. Germline values: CDR1 SGHTA, CDR2 FQGNSA. V was shortened by 4 bases and J by 12 bases, with 25 bases between the two germline ends. CDR3 bases: TGTGCCAGCAGCTCGGAGCGGGCAATAGTCAACGAAGCGTACTTC. This encodes CASSSERAIVNEAYF.

V gene TRBV7-3 combines with J gene TRBJ2-5, with 12 bases matching TRBD2. CDR3 length: 15 residues. In germline, CDR1 is SGHTA, CDR2 FQGTGA. The V and J ends lost 6 bases and 7 bases, in that order; junction bases with no gene match: 9. The CDR3 loop reads CASRPPTSGGGTQYF. CDR3 in DNA: TGTGCCAGCAGACCGCCGACTAGCGGGGGTGGGACCCAGTACTTC.

To note about this clonotype: Its ends do not fully match the called genes, so a read error is possible. This rearrangement joins TRBV24-1 to TRBJ1-2, with D possibly being TRBD1 (6 bases). Germline CDR1 is KGHDR and CDR2 is SFDVKD. The CDR3 extends over 14 amino acids. The CDR3 nucleotides read TGTGCCATCAGTGAGCCCGACAGGTACTATGGCCAGATCTTC. This sequence encodes CAISEPDRYYGQIF.

This clonotype was counted at least ten times. The chain is built from TRBV15 and TRBJ1-2; D remains ambiguous. Trimming took 0 bases from V and 8 from J, leaving 4 bases between them. Germline V CDR1 and CDR2: LNHNV, YYDKDF (reference sequence). This CDR3 contains 11 residues. The DNA for the CDR3 is TGTGCCACCAGCAGAGATAGGGGCTACACCTTC. Translated, it gives CATSRDRGYTF.

Concerning this clonotype itself: At one of its ends the junction is not consistent with the germline gene, which may arise from a read error. The V and J genes are TRBV7-2 and TRBJ2-5; D ambiguous. The V gene's germline CDR1 is SGHTA and CDR2 FQGNSA. The CDR3 is 11 amino acids. The CDR3 bases are TGTGCCACCAGCTTACAAGAGAGCGAGTACTTC. Translation: CATSLQESEYF.

The CDR3 sequence: CSASHPGQGGYEQYF. The CDR3 coding sequence is TGCAGTGCTAGTCACCCGGGACAGGGAGGATACGAGCAGTACTTC. This rearrangement joins TRBV20-1 to TRBJ2-7; the match to TRBD1 covers 9 bases. CDR3 length: 15 amino acids. Per the germline V gene, CDR1 is DFQATT and CDR2 is SNEGSKA (reference sequence). The junction had 10 bases not matched to a gene; V was cut back by 3 bases and J by 4 bases.

The rearrangement joins TRBV12-3 or TRBV12-4 to TRBJ1-5; D gene uncertain. Trimming left V 6 bases short and J 5 bases short, with 8 bases between. CDR3 size: 12 residues. CDR3: CASRTLYQPQHF. The CDR3 region has the DNA TGTGCCAGCAGGACACTCTATCAGCCCCAGCATTTT.

There are many counts of this clonotype. This CDR3 is CASSLALDQPQHF. DNA of the CDR3: TGTGCCAGCAGCTTAGCTCTGGACCAGCCCCAGCATTTT. The rearrangement links TRBV7-2 to TRBJ1-5; D call uncertain. CDR1 SGHTA and CDR2 FQGNSA come from the germline V gene. CDR3 length: 13 residues. Trimming pared 0 bases from V and 7 bases from J, leaving 7 bases between.

Many counts were recorded for this clonotype. The junction does not match germline at one end; this may be a read error. This rearrangement joins TRBV10-3 to TRBJ1-2, with TRBD1 matching 8 bases. This CDR3 is 11 amino acids long. Germline CDR1 ENHRY, CDR2 SYGVKD. The CDR3 DNA is TGTGCCATCAGGGGATCGACAGGGGAGTTCTTC. Residues: CAIRGSTGEFF.

The rearrangement uses TRBV6-6 and TRBJ2-6; tentatively, D is TRBD1 or TRBD2 (5 bases each). Germline V gene lookup returns CDR1 MNHNY and CDR2 SVGAGI (reference sequence). V lost 7 bases, J lost 0 bases, and 19 bases lay in between. The CDR3 runs to 18 residues. CDR3 region: CASTLGAVLNSGANVLTF. In DNA form, the CDR3 reads TGTGCCAGCACGCTCGGGGCAGTCCTCAACTCTGGGGCCAACGTCCTGACTTTC.

This rearrangement joins TRBV7-3 to TRBJ1-6; tentative D call: TRBD1 (5 bases). Germline V CDR1 and CDR2: SGHTA, FQGTGA. This CDR3 is built from 14 residues. V was shortened by 2 bases and J by 18 bases, with 20 bases between the two germline ends. The CDR3 here is CASSLVGLAGLHHF. DNA of the CDR3: TGTGCCAGCAGCTTAGTGGGACTGGCTGGCCTCCACCACTTT.

This clonotype was observed at least ten times. The chain couples TRBV4-3 to TRBJ2-6; D perhaps matches TRBD1 (5 bases). This CDR3 has 18 residues. Germline loops: CDR1 LGHNA, CDR2 YSLEER. Trimming cost V 0 bases and J 3 bases, with 15 bases left between them. CDR3 in amino acids: CASSQDWGRGRGANVLTF. CDR3 coding DNA: TGCGCCAGCAGCCAAGATTGGGGCCGCGGACGTGGGGCCAACGTCCTGACTTTC.

Regarding this clonotype: A junction end diverges from the germline sequence, so it may reflect a read error. The rearrangement uses TRBV5-1 and TRBJ1-4; possibly TRBD1 for D (6 bases). Germline CDR1 and CDR2: SGHRS and YFSETQ. The CDR3 loop spans 17 amino acids. The CDR3 DNA sequence: TGTGCCAGCAGCTTGTTCGGGGGCAGGGAAGGGGATGAAAAACTGTTTTTT. This translates into CASSLFGGREGDEKLFF.

The gene calls are TRBV20-1 and TRBJ1-2; no reliable D call. The CDR3 totals 12 residues. Per the germline V gene, CDR1 is DFQATT and CDR2 is SNEGSKA (reference sequence). Trimming removed 3 bases at V and 11 bases at J, with 16 bases between. The CDR3 bases are TGCAGTGCTAGGGCCCGAGACACGGAGTACACCTTC. This codes for CSARARDTEYTF.

A word on this clonotype: The conserved closing phenylalanine or tryptophan is absent in this CDR3, likely reflecting a read error. It is unclear where the CDR3 begins or ends on the DNA, so no DNA is shown, and the CDR3 is as TCRdb lists it. CDR3 loop: CASSAQGDGQAQL. V and J are TRBV9 and TRBJ1-1; TRBD1, the table's D call, was not compared with the DNA. Termini included, the CDR3 measures 13 amino acids. Germline loops: CDR1 SGDLS, CDR2 YYNGEE.

Ten or more counts support this clonotype. The chain links TRBV10-3 to TRBJ2-3, with 8 bases identical to TRBD1. Germline CDR1 reads ENHRY; CDR2 reads SYGVKD. The CDR3 totals 17 residues. Trimming took 0 bases from V and 2 from J; bases not matched to a gene: 7. The CDR3 spells CAISESRQGLYTDTQYF. The CDR3 bases are TGTGCCATCAGTGAGTCTAGACAGGGGCTCTACACAGATACGCAGTATTTT.

The V gene is TRBV5-5, the J gene TRBJ2-1, with TRBD2 matching over 7 bases. The junction had 6 bases not matched to a gene; V was cut back by 5 bases and J by 7 bases. CDR1 is SGHKS, CDR2 YYEKEE, per germline (reference sequence). This CDR3 has 13 residues. Written as DNA, the CDR3 is TGTGCCAGCAGTTCAAGACTAGCAAATGAGCAGTTCTTC. Its translation: CASSSRLANEQFF.

This clonotype was counted a single time. The junction shows a germline mismatch at one end, possibly a read error. V and J are TRBV11-3 and TRBJ2-5; 7 positions match TRBD2. The CDR3 length is 15 residues. Per germline, CDR1 SGHNT and CDR2 YENEEA. The CDR3 protein is CASSLVLADQETQYF. CDR3 coding DNA: TGCGCCAGCAGCTTGGTTCTAGCGGACCAAGAGACCCAGTACTTC.

The chain couples TRBV19 to TRBJ1-2; D is perhaps TRBD1 (5 bases). Germline-derived CDR1 and CDR2 are LNHDA and SQIVND (reference sequence). This CDR3 is 15 amino acids long. Trimming removed 5 bases at V and 7 bases at J, with 20 bases between. The CDR3 nucleotides are TGTGCCAGTAGTCTGGTGGGGCGAGTGGATGGTGGCTACACCTTC. It codes for CASSLVGRVDGGYTF.

The chain has TRBV5-1 and TRBJ2-5; 7 bases map to TRBD1. This CDR3 spans 16 amino acids. The V and J ends lost 0 bases and 1 base, in that order; junction bases with no gene match: 6. The germline V gene has CDR1 SGHRS and CDR2 YFSETQ. CDR3 sequence: CASSLEGGRTQETQYF. Here the CDR3 DNA reads TGCGCCAGCAGCTTGGAAGGGGGCAGGACCCAAGAGACCCAGTACTTC.